The 4 T cell receptor beta chains presented below share a single source sample, sequenced in a study of post-analysis software for immune sequencing data. Study findings and constraints: Five or six TRBV segments were significantly more frequent in patients than in controls. TRBV5-6, TRBV5-1 and TRBV20-1 were among these segments.

TCR beta libraries were prepared from cDNA with unique molecular identifiers. A single record per CDR3 protein comes from TCRdb applying MiXCR to the PCR reads. The repertoire consists of roughly 700,000 distinct CDR3 sequences, with about 27% occurring once and the leading ten covering approximately 0.6%. The antigens these receptors bind are not known. Sequencing was carried out using blood. Receptors were obtained from a girl aged 10-17 years with multiple sclerosis.

V gene TRBV11-2 combines with J gene TRBJ2-4, with D tentatively TRBD1 (6 bases). The DNA end lines up better with TRBJ2-7; the J call may be wrong. The CDR3 has 15 amino acids. Germline CDR1 and CDR2: SGHAT and FQNNGV. CDR3 protein: CASSKRGTAAGEQYF. The DNA of the CDR3 is TGTGCCAGCAGCAAAAGGGGGACGGCGGCAGGCGAGCAGTACTTC.

The V gene is TRBV20-1, the J gene TRBJ2-3, with D unresolved. Germline V CDR1 and CDR2: DFQATT, SNEGSKA (reference sequence). The V and J ends lost 0 bases and 2 bases respectively, with 9 bases between them. CDR3 length: 14 residues. DNA of the CDR3: TGCAGTGCTAGAGAGGATGCTTCCACAGATACGCAGTATTTT. Translated: CSAREDASTDTQYF.

In its sample, this clonotype was seen many times. V gene TRBV4-2 combines with J gene TRBJ2-3; D may be TRBD2 (5 bases). V was cut by 1 base and J by 10 bases, with 9 bases left in between. CDR1 is LGHNA, CDR2 YNFKEQ, per germline. The CDR3 is 12 residues long. CDR3 region: CASSQGSSSQYF. CDR3 coding DNA: TGTGCCAGCAGCCAAGGGTCTAGCTCGCAGTATTTT.

This clonotype was recorded a few times. The chain is built from TRBV27 and TRBJ1-1, with D unresolved. This CDR3 comprises 14 residues. The germline V gene encodes CDR1 MNHEY and CDR2 SMNVEV (reference sequence). V was trimmed by 3 bases and J by 0 bases, leaving 8 bases between them. CDR3 in DNA: TGTGCCAGCAGTTTTCGGGGATTGAACACTGAAGCTTTCTTT. As protein: CASSFRGLNTEAFF.